The 12 T cell receptor beta chains listed next were all sequenced from one sample in a study of T cell repertoires in cytomegalovirus infection. TCRdb re-analysed the reads in MiXCR, keeping a single row per CDR3 protein. The sample carries approximately 400,000 distinct CDR3 sequences, roughly 30% recorded once. The material sequenced was PBMCs. Source of these receptors: a human donor in good health (CMV status not recorded). Some clones in this sample may be carry-over from other donors' samples.

The chain recombines TRBV27 with TRBJ1-6; D is perhaps TRBD1 (5 bases). The V gene's germline CDR1 is MNHEY and CDR2 SMNVEV (reference sequence). Trimming took off 5 bases at V and 9 bases at J, with 11 bases between the two ends. The CDR3 is 13 amino acids. CDR3 sequence: CASSTGPGSPLHF. The CDR3 DNA follows: TGTGCCAGCAGTACGGGACCGGGTTCACCCCTCCACTTT.

This clonotype was detected a few times. This chain joins TRBV4-1 and TRBJ2-3; 7 bases align to TRBD2. CDR1 MGHRA and CDR2 YSYEKL come from the germline V gene. V trimming: 0 bases; J trimming: 7 bases; junction bases outside the gene matches: 7. CDR3 size: 15 residues. As DNA, the CDR3 is TGCGCCAGCAGCCAAGATCTATCTAGCGGACATACGCAGTATTTT. Translating it yields CASSQDLSSGHTQYF.

In this sample, this clonotype turned up a few times. In nucleotides, the CDR3 is TGTGCCAGCAGTCCCCTTTTGGTGAGCAATCAGCCCCAGCATTTT. Protein product: CASSPLLVSNQPQHF. The chain recombines TRBV28 with TRBJ1-5; D unresolved. The CDR3 has 15 amino acids. Trimming removed 5 bases from V and 1 base from J, with 12 bases in between. Germline V gene sequence: CDR1 MDHEN, CDR2 SYDVKM.

Points on this clonotype: A read error may explain this, as a much larger clone is one base away. The V and J genes are TRBV11-2 and TRBJ2-7; no clear D. The germline V gene encodes CDR1 SGHAT and CDR2 FQNNGV. The germline V and J ends were trimmed by 1 base and 0 bases, with 13 bases remaining between them. The CDR3 spans 16 residues. The CDR3 sequence: CASSLAQGKSSYEQYF. CDR3 in DNA: TGTGCCAGCAGCTTAGCTCAAGGGAAAAGCTCCTACGAGCAGTACTTC.

The V call is TRBV7-8, the J call TRBJ1-5; 7 bases are shared with TRBD1. Germline lookup yields CDR1 SGHVS and CDR2 FQNEAQ. CDR3 length: 14 residues. Trimming removed 5 bases from V and 3 bases from J; junction bases left unmatched: 4. The CDR3 DNA reads as TGTGCCAGCAGCCGGGACAGAATCAATCAGCCCCAGCATTTT. Its translation: CASSRDRINQPQHF.

This clonotype was observed a handful of times. The chain uses TRBV10-3 and TRBJ1-2; TRBD1 might be the D (5 bases). CDR3 length equals 13 residues. Germline values: CDR1 ENHRY, CDR2 SYGVKD. The V end was cut by 0 bases, the J end by 5 bases, with 7 bases between. CDR3 in amino acids: CAISESRQYGYTF. The DNA of the CDR3 is TGTGCCATCAGTGAGTCACGACAGTATGGCTACACCTTC.

This clonotype occurred many times. The rearrangement links TRBV7-3 to TRBJ1-1, with D perhaps TRBD1 (5 bases). The CDR3 contains 15 residues. Germline CDR1 SGHTA, CDR2 FQGTGA. V lost 0 bases and J 4 bases, leaving 12 bases between the germline ends. The CDR3 DNA follows: TGTGCCAGCAGCTTAACTGCAGGGACGAGCACTGAAGCTTTCTTT. It codes for CASSLTAGTSTEAFF.

This clonotype occurred a few times. This chain joins TRBV4-3 and TRBJ1-6; the match to TRBD1 covers 10 bases. This CDR3 region has 18 residues. The ends lost 4 bases at V and 7 bases at J; junction bases unmatched: 13. CDR1 is LGHNA, CDR2 YSLEER, per germline. The CDR3 protein is CASSPHFGGQGQNSPLHF. The CDR3, as DNA: TGCGCCAGCAGCCCCCATTTCGGGGGACAGGGGCAAAATTCACCCCTCCACTTT.

A remark on this clonotype: The junction departs from germline at one end; a sequencing error may be responsible. The V call is TRBV5-1, the J call TRBJ1-1; D possibly corresponds to TRBD1 (5 bases). Germline CDR1 SGHRS, CDR2 YFSETQ. The CDR3 is made up of 13 amino acids. In nucleotides, the CDR3 is TGCGACAGCAGCTCCAGGGTGAACACTGAAGCTTTCTTT. Protein: CDSSSRVNTEAFF.

In its sample, this clonotype was seen a few times. The chain combines TRBV12-3 or TRBV12-4 with TRBJ1-5; 11 positions match TRBD1. V shed 5 bases and J 5 bases; nucleotides not matched to a gene: 8. The CDR3 has 16 amino acids. The CDR3 DNA reads as TGTGCCAGCAGTAGATCCGGGACAGGGGGAGATCAGCCCCAGCATTTT. The encoded protein is CASSRSGTGGDQPQHF.

Many counts were recorded for this clonotype. The genes are TRBV6-1 and TRBJ2-3; D might be TRBD2 (6 bases). The V end lost 7 bases, the J end lost 5 bases, and 19 bases lay between the germline ends. The CDR3 consists of 15 residues. Germline assignment: CDR1 MNHNS and CDR2 SASEGT. CDR3 in amino acids: CASMPGLRSVDTQYF. The CDR3 nucleotides read TGTGCCAGCATGCCGGGACTTCGATCGGTAGATACGCAGTATTTT.

This clonotype was seen only a few times. The rearrangement joins TRBV2 to TRBJ1-2; weak D call: TRBD1 (5 bases). Germline CDR1 and CDR2: SNHLY and FYNNEI. The CDR3 sequence is 13 residues long. Trimming took off 8 bases at V and 2 bases at J, with 12 bases between the two ends. CDR3 sequence: CASSRAGNYGYTF. In nucleotides, the CDR3 is TGTGCCAGCTCCAGGGCAGGGAACTATGGCTACACCTTC.